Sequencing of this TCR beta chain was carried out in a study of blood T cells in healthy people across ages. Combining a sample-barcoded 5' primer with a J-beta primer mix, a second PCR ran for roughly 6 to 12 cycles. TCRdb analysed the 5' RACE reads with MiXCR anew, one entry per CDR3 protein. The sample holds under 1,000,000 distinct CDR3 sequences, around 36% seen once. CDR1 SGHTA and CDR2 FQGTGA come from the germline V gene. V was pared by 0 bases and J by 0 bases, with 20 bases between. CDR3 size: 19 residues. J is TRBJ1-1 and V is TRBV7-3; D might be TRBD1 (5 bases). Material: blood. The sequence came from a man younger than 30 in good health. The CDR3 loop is CASSLTGWLGRGMNTEAFF. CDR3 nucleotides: TGTGCCAGCAGCTTAACGGGTTGGCTTGGAAGGGGTATGAACACTGAAGCTTTCTTT.